These T cell receptor beta chains were read from a single sample in a study of T-cell reconstitution after alpha-beta-depleted transplantation in children. Each CDR3 protein is one row after TCRdb ran MiXCR on the PCR reads. The data contain about 830,000 distinct CDR3 sequences, approximately 15% of them singletons. Sequencing used PBMCs, mostly from graft donor cells, obtained 360 days after TCRalphabeta/CD19-depleted stem cell transplant. All receptors come from a male patient between 5 and 17 years old who had a stem cell transplant for acute lymphoblastic leukemia, so the T cells may come from the graft donor. Each CDR3 is given with its conserved first and last residue. Fields, in order: V gene, J gene, clone size, D gene, CDR3 DNA, CDR3 protein. D genes are given only for firm matches. The size of a clone is reported for some rows only, either as once, few or many, or as a class for expanded clones.

>TRBV27|TRBJ1-2|-|-
TGTGCCAGCCCCAGACACGCGGACTATGGCTACACCTTC
CASPRHADYGYTF
>TRBV20-1|TRBJ2-1|few|TRBD2
TGCAGTGCAAAAACTAGCGGGAGAAGGAATGAGCAGTTCTTC
CSAKTSGRRNEQFF
>TRBV5-1|TRBJ2-2|-|TRBD2
TGCGCCAGCAGCCCCCTGACTAGCCAAAACACCGGGGAGCTGTTTTTT
CASSPLTSQNTGELFF
>TRBV5-5|TRBJ2-3|-|TRBD2
TGTGCCAGCAGCTTGGTCCCAGCGGGAGGGTCGGAGGCAGATACGCAGTATTTT
CASSLVPAGGSEADTQYF
>TRBV3-1|TRBJ2-1|-|TRBD2
TGTGCCAGCAGCCCTCTCTTGACTAGCGGGAGGGAGAGTGAGCAGTTCTTC
CASSPLLTSGRESEQFF
>TRBV20-1|TRBJ1-2|few|TRBD1
TGCAGTGCTAGAGATCTCGGACCCGGGACAGAAGGGGGCTACACCTTC
CSARDLGPGTEGGYTF
>TRBV4-1|TRBJ2-7|-|TRBD2
TGCGCCAGCAGCCAACTGACTAGCGGGAGGTACGAGCAGTACTTC
CASSQLTSGRYEQYF
>TRBV2|TRBJ2-1|-|-
TGTGCCAGCAGTGGTAGGGGAGGCCGGTACAATGAGCAGTTCTTC
CASSGRGGRYNEQFF
>TRBV18|TRBJ1-6|-|-
TGTGCCAGCTCACCAGACGGGGCTCGAGTAAATTCACCCCTCCACTTT
CASSPDGARVNSPLHF
>TRBV3-1|TRBJ2-7|-|TRBD2
TGTGCCAGCAGCCTAAGACCGGGACTACCTACGAGGTGTGTCTTC
CASSLRPGLPTRCVF
>TRBV9|TRBJ2-1|few|TRBD2
TGTGCCAGCAGTGAAGCCGGGAGCGGGAGGGCCCAAAGCTCCTACAATGAGCAGTTCTTC
CASSEAGSGRAQSSYNEQFF
>TRBV7-2|TRBJ1-5|-|-
TGTGCCAGCAGCTTAGAGAGGTCGGCGCCCCAGCATTTT
CASSLERSAPQHF
>TRBV4-1|TRBJ2-3|few|-
TGCGCCAGCAGCCAAGAATGGCTGGTCACAGATACGCAGTATTTT
CASSQEWLVTDTQYF
>TRBV7-7|TRBJ2-2|-|-
TGTGCCAGCAGCCGGCCGGGGAACGGGGAGCTGTTTTTT
CASSRPGNGELFF
>TRBV29-1|TRBJ1-1|-|-
TGCAGCGCCCACAGGGAACCCCTGAACACTGAAGCTTTCTTT
CSAHREPLNTEAFF
>TRBV4-1|TRBJ2-3|-|-
TGCGCCAGCAGCCAAGTTTTCGGGAGAGGTACAGATACGCAGTATTTT
CASSQVFGRGTDTQYF
>TRBV4-1|TRBJ2-7|few|TRBD2
TGCGCCAGCAGCCAAGATGGGGTACCTCGGGCTAGCGGAGTTCCCTACGAGCAGTACTTC
CASSQDGVPRASGVPYEQYF
>TRBV7-7|TRBJ2-5|many|TRBD2
TGTGCCAGCAGCCTCGGGACTAGCGGTCAAGAGACCCAGTACTTC
CASSLGTSGQETQYF
>TRBV20-1|TRBJ2-1|-|TRBD2
TGCAGTGCTAGTGTACCGCTAGCGGGTGTTTCATCGGGGCACAATGAGCAGTTCTTC
CSASVPLAGVSSGHNEQFF